This note documents a single T cell receptor beta chain sequence. CD45RO negativity and positive selection for CCR7 defined naive CD8 cells, a population that excluded terminally differentiated effector memory CD45RA+ cells. The record originates from a study of shared clonotypes between healthy human individuals. TCRdb's table, derived via immunoSEQ multiplex PCR, lists solely in-frame clones and lacks some. The sample holds fewer than 800,000 clones, around 90% seen once. J lost 3 bases, V lost 0 bases, and 4 bases had no gene match. The CDR3 spans 15 residues. The germline gives CDR1 SGDLS, CDR2 YYNGEE.

The genes are TRBV9 and TRBJ2-3; 7 bases map to TRBD2. The specimen was naive CD8+ T cells sorted from blood. The sequence was obtained from a man aged 25 to 40 in good health. The CDR3 sequence is CASSVEAGETDTQYF. The CDR3 DNA follows: TGTGCCAGCAGCGTAGAGGCGGGAGAAACAGATACGCAGTATTTT.